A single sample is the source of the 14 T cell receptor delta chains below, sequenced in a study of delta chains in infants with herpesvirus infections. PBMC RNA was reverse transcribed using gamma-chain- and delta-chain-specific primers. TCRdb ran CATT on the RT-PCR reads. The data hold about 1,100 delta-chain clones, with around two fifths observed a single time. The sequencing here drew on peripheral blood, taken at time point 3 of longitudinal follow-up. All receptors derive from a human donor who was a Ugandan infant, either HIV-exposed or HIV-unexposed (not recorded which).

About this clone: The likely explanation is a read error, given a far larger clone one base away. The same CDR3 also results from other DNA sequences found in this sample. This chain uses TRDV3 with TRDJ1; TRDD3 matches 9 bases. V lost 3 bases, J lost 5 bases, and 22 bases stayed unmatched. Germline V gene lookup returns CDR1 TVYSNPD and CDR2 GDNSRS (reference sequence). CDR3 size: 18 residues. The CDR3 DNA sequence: TGTGCCTTCCTACTGGGGGAGCGACCCATGCCCCTGCCGGATAAACTCATCTTT. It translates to CAFLLGERPMPLPDKLIF.

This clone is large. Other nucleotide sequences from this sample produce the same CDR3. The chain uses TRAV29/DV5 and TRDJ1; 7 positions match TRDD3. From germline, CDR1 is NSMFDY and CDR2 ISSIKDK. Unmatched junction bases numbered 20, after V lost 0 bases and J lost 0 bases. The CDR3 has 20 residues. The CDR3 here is CAASEGDSLLLGSHTDKLIF. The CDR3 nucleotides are TGTGCAGCAAGCGAAGGGGACTCCTTACTACTGGGGTCCCACACCGATAAACTCATCTTT.

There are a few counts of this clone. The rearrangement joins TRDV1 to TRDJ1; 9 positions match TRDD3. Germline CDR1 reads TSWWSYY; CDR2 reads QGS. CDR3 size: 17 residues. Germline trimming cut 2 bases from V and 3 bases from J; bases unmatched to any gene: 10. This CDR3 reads CALGEVSLLGDPDKLIF. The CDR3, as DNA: TGTGCTCTTGGGGAAGTCTCCTTACTGGGGGACCCCGATAAACTCATCTTT.

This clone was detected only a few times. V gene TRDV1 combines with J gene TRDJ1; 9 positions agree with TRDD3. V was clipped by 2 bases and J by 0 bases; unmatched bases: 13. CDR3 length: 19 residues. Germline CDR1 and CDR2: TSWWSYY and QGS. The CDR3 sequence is CALGEFLQLGDTDTDKLIF. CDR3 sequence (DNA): TGTGCTCTTGGGGAATTCCTCCAACTGGGGGACACTGACACCGATAAACTCATCTTT.

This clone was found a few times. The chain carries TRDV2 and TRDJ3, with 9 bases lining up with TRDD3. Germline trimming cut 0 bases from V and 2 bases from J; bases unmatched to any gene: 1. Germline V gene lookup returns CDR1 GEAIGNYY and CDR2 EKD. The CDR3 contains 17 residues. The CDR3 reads CACDTVGDTWDTRQMFF. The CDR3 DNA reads TGTGCCTGTGACACCGTGGGGGATACCTGGGACACCCGACAGATGTTTTTC.

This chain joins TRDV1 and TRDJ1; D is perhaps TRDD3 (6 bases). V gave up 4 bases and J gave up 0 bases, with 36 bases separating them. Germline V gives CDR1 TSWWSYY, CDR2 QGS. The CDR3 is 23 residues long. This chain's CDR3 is CALGASRGLHLYWVSPYTDKLIF. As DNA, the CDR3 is TGTGCTCTTGGGGCGTCCCGCGGACTCCATCTGTACTGGGTGTCGCCGTACACCGATAAACTCATCTTT.

The CDR3 bases are TGTGCTCTTGGGGAATCCCCATGGTTGGAGGTGGGGGATATGGGGTACACCGATAAACTCATCTTT. Its protein product is CALGESPWLEVGDMGYTDKLIF. The gene calls are TRDV1 and TRDJ1; 9 nucleotides match TRDD3. Trimming took 2 bases from V and 0 from J; bases not matched to a gene: 22. Looked up from germline, CDR1 is TSWWSYY and CDR2 is QGS. The CDR3 has 22 residues.

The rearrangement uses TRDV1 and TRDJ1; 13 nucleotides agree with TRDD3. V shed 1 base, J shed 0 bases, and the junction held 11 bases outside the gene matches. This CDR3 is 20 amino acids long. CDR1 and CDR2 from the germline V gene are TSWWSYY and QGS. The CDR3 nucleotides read TGTGCTCTTGGGGAACCCACTTACTGGGGGATACGCAGGTACACCGATAAACTCATCTTT. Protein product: CALGEPTYWGIRRYTDKLIF.

CDR3 sequence (DNA): TGTGCTCTTGGGGTCATGCGAAATGGGGTCTACTCGGGGGATACTCGCACCGATAAACTCATCTTT. It yields the protein CALGVMRNGVYSGDTRTDKLIF. This rearrangement joins TRDV1 to TRDJ1; 9 bases match TRDD3. Germline V gene data show CDR1 as TSWWSYY and CDR2 as QGS. Losses at the gene ends were 4 bases for V and 1 base for J; bases not matched to a gene: 25. The CDR3 has 22 residues.

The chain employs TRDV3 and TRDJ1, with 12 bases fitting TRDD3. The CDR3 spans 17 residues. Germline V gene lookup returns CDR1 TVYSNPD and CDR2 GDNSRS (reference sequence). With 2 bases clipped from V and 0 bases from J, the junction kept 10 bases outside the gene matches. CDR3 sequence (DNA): TGTGCCTTTTGTCCCACTGGGGGATACCCCTACACCGATAAACTCATCTTT. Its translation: CAFCPTGGYPYTDKLIF.

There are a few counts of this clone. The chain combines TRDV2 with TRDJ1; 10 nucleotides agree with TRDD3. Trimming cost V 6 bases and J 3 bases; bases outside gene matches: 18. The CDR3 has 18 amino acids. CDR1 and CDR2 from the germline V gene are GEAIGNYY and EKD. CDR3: CACSQAGGDTQLADKLIF. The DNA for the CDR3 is TGTGCCTGTTCACAAGCGGGGGGGGATACGCAGTTGGCCGATAAACTCATCTTT.

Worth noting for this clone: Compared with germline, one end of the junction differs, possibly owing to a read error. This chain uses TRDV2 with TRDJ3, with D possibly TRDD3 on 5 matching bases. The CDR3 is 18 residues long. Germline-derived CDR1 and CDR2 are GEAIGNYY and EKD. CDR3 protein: CACDNIPVSSWDTQQMFF. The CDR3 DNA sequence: TGTGCCTGTGACAACATACCTGTAAGCTCCTGGGACACCCAACAGATGTTTTTC.

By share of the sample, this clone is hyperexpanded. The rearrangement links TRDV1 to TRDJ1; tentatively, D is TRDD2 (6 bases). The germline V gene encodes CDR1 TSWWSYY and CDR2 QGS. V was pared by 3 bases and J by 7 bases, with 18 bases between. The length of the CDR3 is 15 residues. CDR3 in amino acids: CALGDPTFSTFKLIF. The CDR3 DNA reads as TGTGCTCTTGGGGATCCTACGTTCTCCACCTTTAAACTCATCTTT.

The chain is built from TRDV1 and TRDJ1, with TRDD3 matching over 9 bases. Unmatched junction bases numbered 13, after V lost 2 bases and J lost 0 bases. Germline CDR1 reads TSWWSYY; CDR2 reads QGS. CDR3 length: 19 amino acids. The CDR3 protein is CALGESFPVLGDNTDKLIF. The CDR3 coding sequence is TGTGCTCTTGGGGAATCATTTCCTGTACTGGGGGACAACACCGATAAACTCATCTTT.